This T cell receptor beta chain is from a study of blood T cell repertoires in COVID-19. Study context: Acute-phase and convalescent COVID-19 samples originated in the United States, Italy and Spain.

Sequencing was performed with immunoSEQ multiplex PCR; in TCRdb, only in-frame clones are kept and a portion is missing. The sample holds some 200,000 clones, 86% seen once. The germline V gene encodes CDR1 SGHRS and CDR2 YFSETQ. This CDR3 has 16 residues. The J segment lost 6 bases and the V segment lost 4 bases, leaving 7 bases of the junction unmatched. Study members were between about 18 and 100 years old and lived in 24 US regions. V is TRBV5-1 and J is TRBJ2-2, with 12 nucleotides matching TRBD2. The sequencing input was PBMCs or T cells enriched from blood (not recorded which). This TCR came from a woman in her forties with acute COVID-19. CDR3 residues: CASSPQLAGGPGELFF. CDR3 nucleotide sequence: TGCGCCAGCAGCCCACAACTAGCGGGGGGCCCCGGGGAGCTGTTTTTT.